These 15 T cell receptor beta chains share one sample of origin, sequenced in a study of blood T cell repertoires in COVID-19. Assay: immunoSEQ multiplex PCR; the TCRdb copy retains only in-frame clones and omits some. In the table there are 120,000 to 150,000 clones, 80% to 90% of which are singletons. Sequencing was performed on PBMCs or T cells enriched from blood (not recorded which). All receptors come from a woman between 45 and 60 years old with acute COVID-19.

The chain has TRBV30 and TRBJ1-4, with 10 bases identical to TRBD1. V dropped 1 base and J dropped 9; count of bases not matched to a gene: 5. Germline values: CDR1 GTSNPN, CDR2 SVGIG (reference sequence). This CDR3 has 14 amino acids. The CDR3 region is CAWSEDRGKQKLFF. CDR3 nucleotides: TGTGCCTGGAGTGAGGACAGGGGGAAGCAAAAACTGTTTTTT.

This chain connects TRBV11-2 to TRBJ2-3, with a weak D call TRBD2 (5 bases). Germline CDR1 is SGHAT and CDR2 is FQNNGV. The V end lost 5 bases, the J end lost 2 bases, and 11 bases lay between the germline ends. CDR3 length equals 14 residues. The CDR3 is CASSLDSATDTQYF. CDR3 bases: TGTGCCAGCAGCCTGGACTCTGCCACAGATACGCAGTATTTT.

V is TRBV5-8 and J is TRBJ2-3; tentative D call: TRBD1 (6 bases). Germline V CDR1 and CDR2: SGHTS, YDEGEE. The CDR3 length is 15 residues. V lost 0 bases to trimming and J lost 4 bases, with 12 bases between them. The CDR3 sequence is CASSLAQGGSDTQYF. In DNA form, the CDR3 reads TGTGCCAGCAGCTTGGCACAGGGTGGTTCAGATACGCAGTATTTT.

This chain uses TRBV10-3 with TRBJ2-4; perhaps TRBD2 as D (5 bases). Trimming cost V 10 bases and J 1 base, with 20 bases left between them. Germline-derived CDR1 and CDR2 are ENHRY and SYGVKD. The CDR3 spans 16 residues. The CDR3 loop is CAKTLAPIEAKNIQYF. CDR3 in DNA: TGTGCCAAAACCCTAGCTCCGATAGAGGCCAAAAACATTCAGTACTTC.

The chain is built from TRBV7-6 and TRBJ1-3, with D maybe TRBD1 (6 bases). CDR1 is SGHVS, CDR2 FNYEAQ, per germline. This CDR3 is built from 15 residues. V lost 5 bases and J 3 bases, leaving 14 bases between the germline ends. The CDR3 region has the DNA TGTGCCAGCAGCCTCGGGCAGGGGCTTGGAAACACCATATATTTT. Translating it yields CASSLGQGLGNTIYF. Full variable domain (remainder filled in from reference TRBV7-6 and TRBJ1-3): GAGVSQSPRYKVTKRGQDVALRCDPISGHVSLYWYRQALGQGPEFLTYFNYEAQQDKSGLPNDRFSAERPEGSISTLTIQRTEQRDSAMYRCASSLGQGLGNTIYFGEGSWLTVV.

CDR3 nucleotide sequence: TGTGCCATCAGGAACGGGGACAGGGGGATTGAGACCCAGTACTTC. Its protein product is CAIRNGDRGIETQYF. The chain carries TRBV10-3 and TRBJ2-5, with TRBD1 identical over 11 bases. The CDR3 loop spans 15 amino acids. V trimming: 6 bases; J trimming: 5 bases; junction bases outside the gene matches: 8. Germline CDR1 ENHRY, CDR2 SYGVKD.

The J gene is TRBJ2-2, the V gene TRBV3-1 (or the pseudogene TRBV3-2); 9 positions match TRBD2. The V and J ends lost 4 bases and 9 bases, in that order; junction bases with no gene match: 9. CDR3 size: 15 residues. Germline V CDR1 and CDR2: LGHDT, YNNKEL (reference sequence). The DNA for the CDR3 is TGTGCCAGCAGCCCCCCGGGACTAGCATTGAGGGAGCTGTTTTTT. Its protein product is CASSPPGLALRELFF.

The gene calls are TRBV18 and TRBJ2-7; a weak D match, TRBD1 (6 bases). CDR3 length equals 13 residues. Germline V gene lookup returns CDR1 KGHSH and CDR2 LQKENI. Trimming stripped 4 bases from V and 6 bases from J, with 13 bases between. For the CDR3, the DNA is TGTGCCAGCTCACTTAACAGGGAAAGCGAGCAGTACTTC. Protein: CASSLNRESEQYF.

The table lists this clone with a count of one. The genes are TRBV24-1 and TRBJ2-1, with 9 bases fitting TRBD2. CDR1 is KGHDR and CDR2 is SFDVKD in the germline V gene. After removal of 5 bases from V and 7 bases from J, the junction contained 8 bases not matched to a gene. CDR3 size: 15 residues. The CDR3 coding sequence is TGTGCCACCAGTGTAGATGGACTAGCGTTAAATGAGCAGTTCTTC. Protein: CATSVDGLALNEQFF.

The chain uses TRBV27 and TRBJ1-5, with 7 bases that match TRBD1. Germline assignment: CDR1 MNHEY and CDR2 SMNVEV (reference sequence). The CDR3 consists of 17 residues. Trimming cost V 8 bases and J 11 bases; bases outside gene matches: 24. This CDR3 reads CASRRRDSPTFGFSQHF. DNA of the CDR3: TGTGCCAGCCGACGCCGGGACAGTCCCACCTTCGGTTTTTCCCAGCATTTT.

V is TRBV5-4 and J is TRBJ2-3, with 8 positions matching TRBD1. The germline V gene encodes CDR1 SGHNT and CDR2 YYREEE (reference sequence). The CDR3 totals 13 residues. With 0 bases clipped from V and 14 bases from J, the junction kept 8 bases outside the gene matches. In nucleotides, the CDR3 is TGTGCCAGCAGCTTGGGACCGGGACAGGAATTGTATTTT. Translating gives CASSLGPGQELYF.

This chain links TRBV6-5 with TRBJ1-2; D uncertain. The V end lost 0 bases, the J end lost 8 bases, and 16 bases lay between the germline ends. The germline CDR1 and CDR2 sequences are MNHEY and SVGAGI. The CDR3 loop spans 15 amino acids. CDR3 protein: CASSYSSITGMGYTF. CDR3 nucleotide sequence: TGTGCCAGCAGTTACTCGAGTATCACGGGAATGGGCTACACCTTC.

The chain is built from TRBV27 and TRBJ2-6; D remains unclear. V lost 3 bases and J lost 0, with 6 bases in between. CDR1 and CDR2 from the germline V gene are MNHEY and SMNVEV (reference sequence). CDR3 length: 15 residues. The CDR3 DNA follows: TGTGCCAGCAGTTTTACCTACTCTGGGGCCAACGTCCTGACTTTC. Translation: CASSFTYSGANVLTF. The full variable domain, with the rest looked up from reference TRBV27 and TRBJ2-6, is EAQVTQNPRYLITVTGKKLTVTCSQNMNHEYMSWYRQDPGLGLRQIYYSMNVEVTDKGDVPEGYKVSRKEKRNFPLILESPSPNQTSLYFCASSFTYSGANVLTFGAGSRLTVL.

On this clone itself: One junction end disagrees with the germline gene, perhaps due to a read error. The V gene is TRBV5-1, the J gene TRBJ2-7; 14 nucleotides agree with TRBD2. The CDR3 sequence is 13 residues long. Germline loops: CDR1 SGHRS, CDR2 YFSETQ. The CDR3 coding sequence is TGCGCCAGCAGCTTAGGGACTAGCGGGAGTTTCTTCTTC. Protein sequence: CASSLGTSGSFFF.

Remarks on this clone: The same CDR3 arises from other DNA sequences in this sample as well. The rearrangement uses TRBV5-1 and TRBJ2-5; D unclear. The CDR3 is 12 amino acids. CDR1 is SGHRS and CDR2 is YFSETQ in the germline V gene. V lost 0 bases to trimming and J lost 3 bases, with 3 bases between them. Written as DNA, the CDR3 is TGCGCCAGCAGCTTGGCCGAAGAGACCCAGTACTTC. It specifies CASSLAEETQYF.